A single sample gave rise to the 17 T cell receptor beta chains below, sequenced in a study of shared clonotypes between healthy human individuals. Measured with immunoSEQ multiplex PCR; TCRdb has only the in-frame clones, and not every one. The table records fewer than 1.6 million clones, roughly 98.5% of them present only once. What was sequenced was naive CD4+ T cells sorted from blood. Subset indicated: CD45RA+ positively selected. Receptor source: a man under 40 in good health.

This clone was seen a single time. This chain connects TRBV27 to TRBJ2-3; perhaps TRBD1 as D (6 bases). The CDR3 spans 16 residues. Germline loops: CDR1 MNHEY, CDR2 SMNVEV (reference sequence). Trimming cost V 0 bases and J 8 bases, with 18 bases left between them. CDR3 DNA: TGTGCCAGCAGTTTATCGCAGGGGCATGCCTACGGTACGCAGTATTTT. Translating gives CASSLSQGHAYGTQYF.

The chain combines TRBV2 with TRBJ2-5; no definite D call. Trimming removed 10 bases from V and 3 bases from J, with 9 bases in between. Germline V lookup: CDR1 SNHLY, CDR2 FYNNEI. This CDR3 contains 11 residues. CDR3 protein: CATRREETQYF. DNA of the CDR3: TGTGCCACCCGTAGGGAAGAGACCCAGTACTTC. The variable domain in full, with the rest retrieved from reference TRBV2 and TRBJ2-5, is EPEVTQTPSHQVTQMGQEVILRCVPISNHLYFYWYRQILGQKVEFLVSFYNNEISEKSEIFDDQFSVERPDGSNFTLKIRSTKLEDSAMYFCATRREETQYFGPGTRLLVL.

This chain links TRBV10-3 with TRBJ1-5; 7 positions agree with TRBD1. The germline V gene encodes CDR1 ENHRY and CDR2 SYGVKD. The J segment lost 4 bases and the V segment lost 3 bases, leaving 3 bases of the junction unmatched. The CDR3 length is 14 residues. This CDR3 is CAISDNRGNQPQHF. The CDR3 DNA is TGTGCCATCAGTGACAACAGGGGAAATCAGCCCCAGCATTTT.

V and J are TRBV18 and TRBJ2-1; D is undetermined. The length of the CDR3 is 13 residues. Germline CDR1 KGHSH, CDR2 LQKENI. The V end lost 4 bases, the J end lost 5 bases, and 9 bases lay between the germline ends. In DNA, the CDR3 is TGTGCCAGCTCACTTCCTGGGCACAATGAGCAGTTCTTC. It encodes CASSLPGHNEQFF.

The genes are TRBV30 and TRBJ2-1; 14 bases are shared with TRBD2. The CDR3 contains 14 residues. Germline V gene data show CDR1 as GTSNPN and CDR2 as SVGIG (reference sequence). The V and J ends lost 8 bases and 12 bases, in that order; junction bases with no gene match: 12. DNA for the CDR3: TGTGCCAAAAGCAGACTAGCGGGAGGGCAGGCGCAGTTCTTC. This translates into CAKSRLAGGQAQFF.

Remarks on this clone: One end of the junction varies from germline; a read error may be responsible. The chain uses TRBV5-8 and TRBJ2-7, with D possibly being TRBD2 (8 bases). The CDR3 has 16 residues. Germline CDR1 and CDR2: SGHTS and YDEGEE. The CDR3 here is CASSLLAGQQIYEQYF. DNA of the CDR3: TGTGCCAGCAGCTTGTTAGCGGGACAGCAAATCTACGAGCAGTACTTT.

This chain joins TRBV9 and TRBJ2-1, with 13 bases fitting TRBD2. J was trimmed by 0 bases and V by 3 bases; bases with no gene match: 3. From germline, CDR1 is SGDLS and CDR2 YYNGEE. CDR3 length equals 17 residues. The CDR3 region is CASSAGTSGTSYNEQFF. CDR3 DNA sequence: TGTGCCAGCAGCGCAGGGACTAGCGGGACCTCCTACAATGAGCAGTTCTTC. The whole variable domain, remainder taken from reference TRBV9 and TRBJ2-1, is DSGVTQTPKHLITATGQRVTLRCSPRSGDLSVYWYQQSLDQGLQFLIQYYNGEERAKGNILERFSAQQFPDLHSELNLSSLELGDSALYFCASSAGTSGTSYNEQFFGPGTRLTVL.

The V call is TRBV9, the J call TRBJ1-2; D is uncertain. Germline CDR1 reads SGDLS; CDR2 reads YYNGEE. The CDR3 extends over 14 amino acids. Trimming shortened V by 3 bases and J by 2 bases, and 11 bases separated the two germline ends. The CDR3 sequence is CASSGPSYNYGYTF. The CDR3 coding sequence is TGTGCCAGCAGCGGGCCTTCTTACAACTATGGCTACACCTTC.

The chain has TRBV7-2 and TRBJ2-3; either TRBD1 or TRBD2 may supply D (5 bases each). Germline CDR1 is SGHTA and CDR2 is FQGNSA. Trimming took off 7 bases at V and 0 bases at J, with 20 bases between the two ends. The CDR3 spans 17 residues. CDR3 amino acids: CASTLVGAMSSTDTQYF. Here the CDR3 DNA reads TGTGCCAGCACCCTCGTCGGGGCGATGTCTAGCACAGATACGCAGTATTTT. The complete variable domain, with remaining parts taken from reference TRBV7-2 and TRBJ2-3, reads GAGVSQSPSNKVTEKGKDVELRCDPISGHTALYWYRQSLGQGLEFLIYFQGNSAPDKSGLPSDRFSAERTGGSVSTLTIQRTQQEDSAVYLCASTLVGAMSSTDTQYFGPGTRLTVL.

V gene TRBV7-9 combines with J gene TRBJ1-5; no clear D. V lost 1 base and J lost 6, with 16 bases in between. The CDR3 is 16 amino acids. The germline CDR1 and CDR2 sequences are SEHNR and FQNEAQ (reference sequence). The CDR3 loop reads CASSLVSARRVQPQHF. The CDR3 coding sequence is TGTGCCAGCAGCTTAGTGTCAGCCCGGCGGGTTCAGCCCCAGCATTTT.

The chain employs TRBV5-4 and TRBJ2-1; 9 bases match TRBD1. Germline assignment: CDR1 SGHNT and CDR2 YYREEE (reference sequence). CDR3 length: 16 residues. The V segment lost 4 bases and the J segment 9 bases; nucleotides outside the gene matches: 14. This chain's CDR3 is CASSGRPGQGILEQFF. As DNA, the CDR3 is TGTGCCAGCAGCGGAAGACCGGGACAGGGAATTCTTGAGCAGTTCTTC.

The CDR3 nucleotides read TGTGCCACCAGCAGTAGAGGGCTACCCTACGAGCAGTACTTC. This translates into CATSSRGLPYEQYF. The J gene is TRBJ2-7, the V gene TRBV15; D possibly corresponds to TRBD2 (5 bases). Trimming left V 3 bases short and J 2 bases short, with 11 bases between. This CDR3 spans 14 amino acids. Germline-derived CDR1 and CDR2 are LNHNV and YYDKDF (reference sequence).

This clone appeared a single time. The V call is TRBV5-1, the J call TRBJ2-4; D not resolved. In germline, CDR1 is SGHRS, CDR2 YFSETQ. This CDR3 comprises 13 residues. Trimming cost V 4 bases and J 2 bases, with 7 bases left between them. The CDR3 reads CASSLLSKNIQYF. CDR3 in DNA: TGCGCCAGCAGCCTTCTGTCCAAAAACATTCAGTACTTC.

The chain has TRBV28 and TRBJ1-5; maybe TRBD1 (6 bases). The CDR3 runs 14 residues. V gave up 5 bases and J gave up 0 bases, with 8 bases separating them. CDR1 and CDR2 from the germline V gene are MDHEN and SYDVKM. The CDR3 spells CASSIQGSNQPQHF. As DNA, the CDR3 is TGTGCCAGCAGTATACAGGGTAGCAATCAGCCCCAGCATTTT.

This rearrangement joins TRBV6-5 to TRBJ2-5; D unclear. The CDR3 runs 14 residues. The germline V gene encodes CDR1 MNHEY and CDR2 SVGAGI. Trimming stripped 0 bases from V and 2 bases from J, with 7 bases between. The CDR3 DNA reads TGTGCCAGCAGTTACTCGAGGATGCAAGAGACCCAGTACTTC. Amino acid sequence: CASSYSRMQETQYF.

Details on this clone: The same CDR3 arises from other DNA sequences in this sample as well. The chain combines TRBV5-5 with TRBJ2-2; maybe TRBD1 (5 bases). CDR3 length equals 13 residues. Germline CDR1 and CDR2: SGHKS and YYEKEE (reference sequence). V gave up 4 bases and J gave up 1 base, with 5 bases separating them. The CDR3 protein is CASSRGNTGELFF. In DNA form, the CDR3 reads TGTGCCAGCAGCAGGGGGAACACCGGGGAGCTGTTTTTT.

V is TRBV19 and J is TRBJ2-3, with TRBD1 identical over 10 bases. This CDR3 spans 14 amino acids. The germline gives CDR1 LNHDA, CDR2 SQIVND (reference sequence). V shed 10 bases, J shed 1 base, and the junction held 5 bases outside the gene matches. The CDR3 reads CATRDRGRTDTQYF. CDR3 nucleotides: TGTGCCACCAGGGACAGGGGCCGCACAGATACGCAGTATTTT.